Following are 19 T cell receptor beta chains from one sample sequenced in a study of blood T cell repertoires in COVID-19. Using immunoSEQ multiplex PCR, the repertoire was profiled, and TCRdb retains in-frame clones only, with some absent. The sample records some 260,000 clones, around 88% being singletons. The material sequenced was peripheral blood. The receptors derive from an elderly man with acute or convalescent COVID-19.

CDR3 nucleotides: TGTGCCAGCAGCCTAGGGGCAGGGGGCACGAACACTGAAGCTTTCTTT. It codes for CASSLGAGGTNTEAFF. The chain employs TRBV11-3 and TRBJ1-1; 8 bases are a match to TRBD1. CDR3 length: 16 amino acids. Germline CDR1 SGHNT, CDR2 YENEEA. J lost 1 base, V lost 5 bases, and 9 bases had no gene match. Variable domain in full (rest from reference TRBV11-3 and TRBJ1-1): EAGVVQSPRYKIIEKKQPVAFWCNPISGHNTLYWYLQNLGQGPELLIRYENEEAVDDSQLPKDRFSAERLKGVDSTLKIQPAELGDSAVYLCASSLGAGGTNTEAFFGQGTRLTVV.

The J gene is TRBJ2-2, the V gene TRBV11-2, with TRBD2 matching over 7 bases. The CDR3 runs 16 residues. V was clipped by 1 base and J by 4 bases; unmatched bases: 6. The germline CDR1 and CDR2 sequences are SGHAT and FQNNGV. Here the CDR3 reads CASSLGTSARTGELFF. CDR3 bases: TGTGCCAGCAGCTTAGGAACTAGCGCCCGCACCGGGGAGCTGTTTTTT. Looking up the rest from reference TRBV11-2 and TRBJ2-2 gives the full variable domain: EAGVAQSPRYKIIEKRQSVAFWCNPISGHATLYWYQQILGQGPKLLIQFQNNGVVDDSQLPKDRFSAERLKGVDSTLKIQPAKLEDSAVYLCASSLGTSARTGELFFGEGSRLTVL.

This chain connects TRBV10-3 to TRBJ2-5; 9 bases agree with TRBD2. Looked up from germline, CDR1 is ENHRY and CDR2 is SYGVKD. This CDR3 contains 13 residues. V trimming: 6 bases; J trimming: 1 base; junction bases outside the gene matches: 0. CDR3 coding DNA: TGTGCCATCAGGACTAGCGGCCAAGAGACCCAGTACTTC. It is translated as CAIRTSGQETQYF.

The V and J genes are TRBV5-1 and TRBJ2-3; 9 bases map to TRBD2. This CDR3 region has 15 residues. The V segment lost 4 bases and the J segment 5 bases; nucleotides outside the gene matches: 8. Germline CDR1 is SGHRS and CDR2 is YFSETQ. The CDR3 DNA follows: TGCGCCAGCAGCCTCGCTAGCGGGGAGGGAGATACGCAGTATTTT. This codes for CASSLASGEGDTQYF.

The rearrangement links TRBV18 to TRBJ1-5, with D possibly being TRBD1 (5 bases). In germline, CDR1 is KGHSH, CDR2 LQKENI. The CDR3 runs 14 residues. The ends were cut back, 3 bases at V and 2 bases at J, with 8 bases in the middle. This CDR3 is CASSPGLRNQPQHF. CDR3 coding DNA: TGTGCCAGCTCACCGGGACTCCGCAATCAGCCCCAGCATTTT.

The rearrangement links TRBV21-1 to TRBJ1-5; the table's D call TRBD1 went unverified against the DNA. TRBV21-1 is noted as a pseudogene. This CDR3 has 18 amino acids. The CDR3 sequence is CASSKVSVARGQDQPQHF. The CDR3, as DNA: TGTGCCAGCAGCAAAGTCTCCGTGGCCAGGGGGCAGGACCAGCCCCAGCATTTT.

The CDR3 spells CATRRGEGNTEAFF. The CDR3 coding sequence is TGTGCCACCAGGCGGGGGGAGGGGAACACTGAAGCTTTCTTT. This chain joins TRBV15 and TRBJ1-1; perhaps TRBD1 as D (5 bases). Germline values: CDR1 LNHNV, CDR2 YYDKDF (reference sequence). The CDR3 consists of 14 residues. V was pared by 6 bases and J by 1 base, with 12 bases between.

V usage is TRBV5-1 and J usage is TRBJ2-2; 8 positions agree with TRBD1. Germline loops: CDR1 SGHRS, CDR2 YFSETQ. This CDR3 comprises 16 residues. With 3 bases clipped from V and 5 bases from J, the junction kept 9 bases outside the gene matches. The DNA of the CDR3 is TGCGCCAGCAGCTCTCGGACAGGGCAGGGGACCGGGGAGCTGTTTTTT. Protein: CASSSRTGQGTGELFF.

Points on this clone: Other DNA variants within this sample encode the same CDR3. The chain is built from TRBV12-3 or TRBV12-4 and TRBJ1-3, with no clear D. V was cut by 4 bases and J by 0 bases, with 4 bases left in between. The CDR3 loop spans 13 amino acids. CDR3 sequence: CASSSSSGNTIYF. The CDR3 nucleotides read TGTGCCAGCAGTTCCAGCTCTGGAAACACCATATATTTT.

The sample holds one count of this clone. This rearrangement joins TRBV5-6 to TRBJ1-2; D gene unclear. Germline CDR1 SGHDT, CDR2 YYEEEE. The length of the CDR3 is 17 residues. V was trimmed by 4 bases and J by 2 bases, leaving 21 bases between them. Written as DNA, the CDR3 is TGTGCCAGCAGCCGAGACACAATTTATCACCGGAACTATGGCTACACCTTC. Its protein is CASSRDTIYHRNYGYTF.

The V and J genes are TRBV28 and TRBJ2-7; 11 nucleotides match TRBD1. V shed 3 bases, J shed 6 bases, and the junction held 7 bases outside the gene matches. CDR3 length: 15 amino acids. Germline V gene sequence: CDR1 MDHEN, CDR2 SYDVKM. The CDR3 region has the DNA TGTGCCAGCAGTTTGGTGGACAGGGGGCGTCTCGAGCAGTACTTC. Encoded protein: CASSLVDRGRLEQYF.

This clone was counted between two and nine times. The rearrangement links TRBV29-1 to TRBJ1-1; 8 nucleotides match TRBD1. Per germline, CDR1 SQVTM and CDR2 ANQGSEA. The CDR3 sequence is 14 residues long. J gave up 1 base and V 6 bases, and 7 bases lay outside the gene matches. The CDR3: CSVPQGATNTEAFF. CDR3 sequence (DNA): TGCAGCGTACCCCAGGGGGCTACGAACACTGAAGCTTTCTTT. The full variable domain, with the rest looked up from reference TRBV29-1 and TRBJ1-1, is SAVISQKPSRDICQRGTSLTIQCQVDSQVTMMFWYRQQPGQSLTLIATANQGSEATYESGFVIDKFPISRPNLTFSTLTVSNMSPEDSSIYLCSVPQGATNTEAFFGQGTRLTVV.

V gene TRBV11-3 combines with J gene TRBJ2-1; no clear D. The V gene's germline CDR1 is SGHNT and CDR2 YENEEA. The V end was cut by 1 base, the J end by 4 bases, with 8 bases between. CDR3 length equals 14 residues. CDR3 nucleotides: TGTGCCAGCAGCTTAGTTGGAGCGTACAATGAGCAGTTCTTC. It is translated as CASSLVGAYNEQFF. Drawing the rest from reference TRBV11-3 and TRBJ2-1, the complete variable domain is EAGVVQSPRYKIIEKKQPVAFWCNPISGHNTLYWYLQNLGQGPELLIRYENEEAVDDSQLPKDRFSAERLKGVDSTLKIQPAELGDSAVYLCASSLVGAYNEQFFGPGTRLTVL.

This sequence joins TRBV19 and TRBJ2-2; the match to TRBD1 covers 10 bases. CDR1 and CDR2 from the germline V gene are LNHDA and SQIVND (reference sequence). V trimming: 5 bases; J trimming: 6 bases; junction bases outside the gene matches: 9. The CDR3 runs to 16 residues. The CDR3 region has the DNA TGTGCCAGTAGTGCACTACCGGGACAGGGGTCCGGGGAGCTGTTTTTT. Amino acid sequence: CASSALPGQGSGELFF.

The rearrangement uses TRBV11-1 and TRBJ2-1; tentatively, D is TRBD2 (6 bases). The germline gives CDR1 SGHAT, CDR2 FQDESV (reference sequence). V was trimmed by 1 base and J by 8 bases, leaving 18 bases between them. The CDR3 extends over 16 amino acids. The CDR3 loop is CASSLGIGGNYYEQFF. Written as DNA, the CDR3 is TGTGCCAGCAGCTTAGGGATCGGGGGAAATTACTATGAGCAGTTCTTC.

The CDR3 region has the DNA TGTGCCAGCAGCTTGATCGGGGCAGGGGACAATGAGCAGTTCTTC. Protein: CASSLIGAGDNEQFF. This chain uses TRBV5-5 with TRBJ2-1, with D perhaps TRBD1 (6 bases). The V gene's germline CDR1 is SGHKS and CDR2 YYEKEE (reference sequence). This CDR3 comprises 15 residues. V dropped 1 base and J dropped 5 bases, with 13 bases sitting between them.

With respect to this clone: Other DNA sequences from this sample encode an identical CDR3 as well. The J gene is TRBJ2-1, the V gene TRBV7-2, with D maybe TRBD1 (6 bases). Germline CDR1 reads SGHTA; CDR2 reads FQGNSA. The length of the CDR3 is 17 residues. V lost 1 base, J lost 0 bases, and 13 bases lay in between. CDR3 nucleotides: TGTGCCAGCAGCTTAGGTGGGGGCCCGGCCTCCTACAATGAGCAGTTCTTC. Its translation: CASSLGGGPASYNEQFF. Variable domain in full (rest from reference TRBV7-2 and TRBJ2-1): GAGVSQSPSNKVTEKGKDVELRCDPISGHTALYWYRQSLGQGLEFLIYFQGNSAPDKSGLPSDRFSAERTGGSVSTLTIQRTQQEDSAVYLCASSLGGGPASYNEQFFGPGTRLTVL.

The gene calls are TRBV3-1 (or the pseudogene TRBV3-2) and TRBJ2-7; no reliable D call. Trimming took off 5 bases at V and 0 bases at J, with 11 bases between the two ends. CDR1 is LGHDT, CDR2 YNNKEL, per germline (reference sequence). This CDR3 is built from 14 residues. The CDR3 region is CASSYDLSSYEQYF. The CDR3 coding sequence is TGTGCCAGCAGCTATGACTTGAGCTCCTACGAGCAGTACTTC.

The V gene is TRBV29-1, the J gene TRBJ2-7; tentative D call: TRBD1 (5 bases). The V gene's germline CDR1 is SQVTM and CDR2 ANQGSEA. V dropped 6 bases and J dropped 3 bases, with 12 bases sitting between them. The CDR3 contains 12 residues. The CDR3 sequence: CSVQVTNYEQYF. The CDR3 DNA reads TGCAGCGTACAGGTTACAAACTACGAGCAGTACTTC.